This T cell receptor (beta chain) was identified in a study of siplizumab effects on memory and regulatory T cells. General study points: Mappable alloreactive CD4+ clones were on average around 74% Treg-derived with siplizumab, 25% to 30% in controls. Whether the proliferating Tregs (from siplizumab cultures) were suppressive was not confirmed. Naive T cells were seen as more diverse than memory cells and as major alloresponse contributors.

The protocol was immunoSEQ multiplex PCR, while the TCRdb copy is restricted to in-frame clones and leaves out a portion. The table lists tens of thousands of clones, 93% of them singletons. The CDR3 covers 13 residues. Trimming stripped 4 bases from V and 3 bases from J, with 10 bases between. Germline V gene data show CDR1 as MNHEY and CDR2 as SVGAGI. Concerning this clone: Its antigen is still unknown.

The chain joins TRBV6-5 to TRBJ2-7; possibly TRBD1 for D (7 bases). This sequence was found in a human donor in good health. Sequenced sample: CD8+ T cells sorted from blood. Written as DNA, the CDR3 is TGTGCCAGCAGTTGGCGGGACAGCTACGAGCAGTACTTC. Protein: CASSWRDSYEQYF.